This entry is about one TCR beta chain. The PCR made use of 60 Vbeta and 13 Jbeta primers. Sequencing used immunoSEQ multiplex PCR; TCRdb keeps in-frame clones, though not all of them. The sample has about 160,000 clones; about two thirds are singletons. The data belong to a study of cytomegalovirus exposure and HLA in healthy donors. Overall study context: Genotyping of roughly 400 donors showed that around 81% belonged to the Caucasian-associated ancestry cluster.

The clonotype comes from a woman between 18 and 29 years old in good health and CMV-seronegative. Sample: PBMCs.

The CDR3 loop is CSVVGLRADTQYF. Written as DNA, the CDR3 is TGCAGCGTTGTGGGGCTTCGGGCAGATACGCAGTATTTT. V usage is TRBV29-1 and J usage is TRBJ2-3, with D perhaps matching TRBD1 (5 bases). This CDR3 is built from 13 residues. Germline lookup yields CDR1 SQVTM and CDR2 ANQGSEA. The V gene lost 4 bases and the J gene lost 4 bases, with 12 bases spanning the gap.